This T cell receptor (beta chain) was sequenced during a study of T-cell memory formation after mild COVID-19. Concerning this clonotype: What it binds is not known.

From the 5' RACE reads, TCRdb called clonotypes with MiXCR, one entry per CDR3 protein. The data contain about 180,000 distinct CDR3 sequences, 16% of them singletons. V lost 6 bases and J lost 6; bases outside the gene matches: 8. This CDR3 comprises 15 residues. Study-wide findings and caveats: Most CD4+ clones that shrank were in CM and EM, while CD8+ ones turned up in EMRA. CD4/CD8 balance held among clones contracting day 15 to 85, and later expanders leaned CD4+.

This chain uses TRBV12-3 or TRBV12-4 with TRBJ2-1, with TRBD1 matching over 10 bases. This clonotype originated in an adult woman who had mild COVID-19 (a few samples of this study predate the infection). Cell type and time point are not known. Input material: PBMCs or a T cell subset sorted from them (not recorded which). CDR3 sequence reads: CASSSDRGQFNEQFF. In nucleotides, the CDR3 is TGTGCCAGCAGCTCCGACAGGGGGCAATTCAATGAGCAGTTCTTC.